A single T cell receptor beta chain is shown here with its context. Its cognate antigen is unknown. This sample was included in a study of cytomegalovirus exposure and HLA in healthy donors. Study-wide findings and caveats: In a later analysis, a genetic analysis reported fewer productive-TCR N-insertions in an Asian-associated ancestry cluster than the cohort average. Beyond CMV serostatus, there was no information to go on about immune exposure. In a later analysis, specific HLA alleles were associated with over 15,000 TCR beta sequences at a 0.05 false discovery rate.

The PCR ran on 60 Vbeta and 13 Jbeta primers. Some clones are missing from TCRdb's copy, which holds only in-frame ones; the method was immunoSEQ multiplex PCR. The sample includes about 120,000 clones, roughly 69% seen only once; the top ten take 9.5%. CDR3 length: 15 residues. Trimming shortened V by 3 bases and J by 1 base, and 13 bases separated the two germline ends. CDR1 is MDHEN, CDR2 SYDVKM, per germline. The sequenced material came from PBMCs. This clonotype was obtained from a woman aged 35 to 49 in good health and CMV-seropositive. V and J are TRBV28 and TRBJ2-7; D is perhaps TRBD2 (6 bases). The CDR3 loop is CASSFLGGVSYEQYF. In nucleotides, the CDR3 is TGTGCCAGCAGTTTCCTGGGGGGAGTTTCCTACGAGCAGTACTTC.